This T cell receptor (beta chain) was sequenced in a study of cytomegalovirus exposure and HLA in healthy donors. In the study overall: Among the 350 to 500 donors who were genotyped, 70% to 90% fell in the genetic ancestry cluster that is associated with self-reported Caucasian donors. Study-wide results and caveats: Available immune exposure information was restricted to CMV serostatus only.

With 60 Vbeta and 13 Jbeta primers, the PCR was carried out. The method was immunoSEQ multiplex PCR; TCRdb's version includes in-frame clones alone and lacks a portion of them. The table records about 210,000 clones, more than 75% of them present only once. The germline CDR1 and CDR2 sequences are SEHNR and FQNEAQ (reference sequence). Unmatched junction bases numbered 10, after V lost 3 bases and J lost 8 bases. This CDR3 has 17 residues. Details on this clone: The antigen remains unidentified.

The sequencing sample was made of PBMCs. The receptor's source is a man aged 40-49 years in good health and CMV-seropositive. The J gene is TRBJ2-1, the V gene TRBV7-9; 13 bases fit TRBD2. The CDR3 DNA sequence: TGTGCCAGCAGCTTGGGGCGGACTAGCGGGGGCCGCGATGAGCAGTTCTTC. As protein: CASSLGRTSGGRDEQFF. Drawing the rest from reference TRBV7-9 and TRBJ2-1, the complete variable domain is DTGVSQNPRHKITKRGQNVTFRCDPISEHNRLYWYRQTLGQGPEFLTYFQNEAQLEKSRLLSDRFSAERPKGSFSTLEIQRTEQGDSAMYLCASSLGRTSGGRDEQFFGPGTRLTVL.